Detailed here is one T cell receptor (beta chain). Germline CDR1 SGHRS, CDR2 YFSETQ. With 0 bases removed from V and 4 bases from J, the gap between germline ends came to 10 bases. The CDR3 loop spans 15 amino acids. TCRdb re-called the RT-PCR reads with MiXCR, one entry per CDR3 protein. Among about 680,000 distinct CDR3 sequences listed, 14% were seen once. The specimen was memory CD4+ T cells from blood. The source is a female donor in good health, serving as a healthy control. This chain connects TRBV5-1 to TRBJ2-2; D not certain. As DNA, the CDR3 is TGCGCCAGCAGCTTGGCCGGGTTGATCACCGGGGAGCTGTTTTTT. It codes for CASSLAGLITGELFF.